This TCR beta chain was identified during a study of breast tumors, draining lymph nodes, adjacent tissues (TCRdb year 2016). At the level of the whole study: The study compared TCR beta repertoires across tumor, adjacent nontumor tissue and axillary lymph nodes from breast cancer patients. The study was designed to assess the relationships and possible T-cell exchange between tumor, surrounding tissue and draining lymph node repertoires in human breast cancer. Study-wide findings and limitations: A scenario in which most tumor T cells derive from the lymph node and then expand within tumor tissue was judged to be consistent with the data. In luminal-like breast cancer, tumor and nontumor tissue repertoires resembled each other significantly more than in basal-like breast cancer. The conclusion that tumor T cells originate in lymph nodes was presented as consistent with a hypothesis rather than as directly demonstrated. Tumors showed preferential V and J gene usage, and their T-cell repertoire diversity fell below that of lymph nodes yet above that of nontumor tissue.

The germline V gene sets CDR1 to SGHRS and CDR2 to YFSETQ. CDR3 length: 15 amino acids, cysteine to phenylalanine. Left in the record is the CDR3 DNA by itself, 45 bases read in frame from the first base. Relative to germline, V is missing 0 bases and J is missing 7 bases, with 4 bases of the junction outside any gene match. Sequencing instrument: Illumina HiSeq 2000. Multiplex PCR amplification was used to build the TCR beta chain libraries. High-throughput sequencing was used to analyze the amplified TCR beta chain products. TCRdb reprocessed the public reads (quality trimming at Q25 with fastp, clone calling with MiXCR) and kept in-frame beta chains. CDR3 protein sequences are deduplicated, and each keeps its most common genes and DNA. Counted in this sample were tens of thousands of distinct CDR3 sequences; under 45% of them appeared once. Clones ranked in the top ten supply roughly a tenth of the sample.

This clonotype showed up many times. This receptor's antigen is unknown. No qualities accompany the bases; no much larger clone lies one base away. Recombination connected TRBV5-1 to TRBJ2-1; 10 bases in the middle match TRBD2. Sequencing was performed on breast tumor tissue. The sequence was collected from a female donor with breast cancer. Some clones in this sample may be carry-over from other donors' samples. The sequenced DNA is TGCGCCAGCAGCTTGGTTCTAGCGGGAGCTAATGAGCAGTTCTTC. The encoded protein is CASSLVLAGANEQFF.